These 25 T cell receptor beta chains came from one sample sequenced in a study of T cells after yellow fever vaccination. In TCRdb, the 5' RACE reads were re-called with MiXCR into one record per CDR3 protein. The sample carries about 330,000 distinct CDR3 sequences, about 4% recorded once. Source: PBMCs, taken 5 days after the yellow fever booster vaccination. The receptors shown here come from a man aged 18 to 35 who received the YFV17D yellow fever vaccine.

The gene calls are TRBV7-2 and TRBJ2-3, with a tentative D call TRBD1 (6 bases). The germline V and J ends were trimmed by 6 bases and 1 base, with 17 bases remaining between them. The CDR3 is 16 residues long. Per the germline V gene, CDR1 is SGHTA and CDR2 is FQGNSA. The CDR3 sequence is CASSSRDTPRTDTQYF. The CDR3 nucleotides are TGTGCCAGCAGTAGCCGGGACACACCACGCACAGATACGCAGTATTTT.

This clonotype was seen only a few times. V usage is TRBV7-8 and J usage is TRBJ1-4; D remains ambiguous. The germline V and J ends were trimmed by 5 bases and 3 bases, with 13 bases remaining between them. The CDR3 consists of 15 residues. From germline, CDR1 is SGHVS and CDR2 FQNEAQ. The CDR3 region is CASSPGWAPNEKLFF. CDR3 nucleotide sequence: TGTGCCAGCAGCCCCGGTTGGGCGCCTAATGAAAAACTGTTTTTT.

This clonotype was observed many times. This chain uses TRBV5-1 with TRBJ1-1; D is possibly TRBD1 (6 bases). V was clipped by 2 bases and J by 4 bases, with 18 bases between them. Germline loops: CDR1 SGHRS, CDR2 YFSETQ. The CDR3 extends over 16 amino acids. CDR3 region: CASSLTGTTFATEAFF. The CDR3 region has the DNA TGCGCCAGCAGCTTAACCGGGACAACCTTCGCCACTGAAGCTTTCTTT.

The gene calls are TRBV4-3 and TRBJ2-5; 9 positions agree with TRBD1. Germline assignment: CDR1 LGHNA and CDR2 YSLEER. V lost 1 base, J lost 2 bases, and 8 bases stayed unmatched. CDR3 length: 17 amino acids. CDR3 sequence reads: CASSQVGPGQGQETQYF. CDR3 DNA: TGCGCCAGCAGCCAAGTCGGGCCGGGACAGGGTCAAGAGACCCAGTACTTC.

This clonotype was seen many times. The genes are TRBV29-1 and TRBJ2-2; D uncertain. The CDR3 runs 16 residues. V lost 6 bases, J lost 6 bases, and 23 bases lay in between. Germline CDR1 reads SQVTM; CDR2 reads ANQGSEA. The CDR3 nucleotides are TGCAGCGTGGGGTGGAGCCAGTCTTCTAGTCCCGGGGAGCTGTTTTTT. Protein: CSVGWSQSSSPGELFF.

The V call is TRBV9, the J call TRBJ2-5, with D perhaps matching TRBD1 or TRBD2 (5 bases each). Trimming left V 2 bases short and J 5 bases short, with 16 bases between. CDR1 and CDR2 from the germline V gene are SGDLS and YYNGEE. This CDR3 contains 15 residues. The chain's CDR3 is CASSVSGPPGETQYF. CDR3 DNA sequence: TGTGCCAGCAGCGTTTCGGGGCCGCCCGGCGAGACCCAGTACTTC.

The chain combines TRBV30 with TRBJ1-4; D ambiguous. Trimming took off 5 bases at V and 8 bases at J, with 12 bases between the two ends. The germline CDR1 and CDR2 sequences are GTSNPN and SVGIG (reference sequence). This CDR3 has 12 residues. The CDR3, as DNA: TGTGCCTGGGGTGGACCGGGAGAAAAACTGTTTTTT. Translated, it gives CAWGGPGEKLFF. The whole variable domain, filled in from reference TRBV30 and TRBJ1-4, reads SQTIHQWPATLVQPVGSPLSLECTVEGTSNPNLYWYRQAAGRGLQLLFYSVGIGQISSEVPQNLSASRPQDRQFILSSKKLLLSDSGFYLCAWGGPGEKLFFGSGTQLSVL.

This clonotype showed up just a few times. The chain is built from TRBV4-1 and TRBJ1-2, with D perhaps TRBD1 (6 bases). Germline values: CDR1 MGHRA, CDR2 YSYEKL. With 0 bases removed from V and 4 bases from J, the gap between germline ends came to 12 bases. The CDR3 is 15 amino acids. This chain's CDR3 is CASSQDGTPFYGYTF. For the CDR3, the DNA is TGCGCCAGCAGCCAAGATGGGACACCTTTCTATGGCTACACCTTC.

Many counts were recorded for this clonotype. The J gene is TRBJ1-4, the V gene TRBV12-3 or TRBV12-4; no firm D call. This CDR3 is built from 13 residues. Trimming pared 5 bases from V and 6 bases from J, leaving 10 bases between. CDR3 in DNA: TGTGCCAGCAGTCTATCGGACGATGAAAAACTGTTTTTT. It encodes CASSLSDDEKLFF.

There are many counts of this clonotype. This rearrangement joins TRBV4-1 to TRBJ2-4; 8 bases align to TRBD2. Germline CDR1 MGHRA, CDR2 YSYEKL. After removal of 1 base from V and 0 bases from J, the junction contained 2 bases not matched to a gene. This CDR3 has 16 amino acids. CDR3 bases: TGCGCCAGCAGCCAAGGGCTAGCGGGAGCCAAAAACATTCAGTACTTC. Amino acids: CASSQGLAGAKNIQYF.

The table lists this clonotype with a few counts. The CDR3 DNA is TGTGCCAGCAGCTTTTTGTACAATGAGCAGTTCTTC. This codes for CASSFLYNEQFF. This chain uses TRBV7-9 with TRBJ2-1; D is unclear. This CDR3 comprises 12 residues. V gave up 3 bases and J gave up 4 bases, with 4 bases separating them. CDR1 is SEHNR, CDR2 FQNEAQ, per germline (reference sequence).

The table lists this clonotype with many counts. The gene calls are TRBV9 and TRBJ2-5; 8 bases match TRBD2. Trimming removed 1 base from V and 2 bases from J; junction bases left unmatched: 1. The CDR3 is 14 amino acids. Germline V gives CDR1 SGDLS, CDR2 YYNGEE. The CDR3 coding sequence is TGTGCCAGCAGCGTATTAGCGGGGCAAGAGACCCAGTACTTC. The encoded protein is CASSVLAGQETQYF. Variable domain in full (rest from reference TRBV9 and TRBJ2-5): DSGVTQTPKHLITATGQRVTLRCSPRSGDLSVYWYQQSLDQGLQFLIQYYNGEERAKGNILERFSAQQFPDLHSELNLSSLELGDSALYFCASSVLAGQETQYFGPGTRLLVL.

The J gene is TRBJ2-7, the V gene TRBV14; D perhaps matches TRBD1 (5 bases). CDR1 is SGHDN and CDR2 is FVKESK in the germline V gene. V gave up 1 base and J gave up 3 bases, with 13 bases separating them. The CDR3 loop spans 15 amino acids. The CDR3 region has the DNA TGTGCCAGCAGCCAAGCGACAGCAAGCCACTACGAGCAGTACTTC. This encodes CASSQATASHYEQYF.

This clonotype came up many times. The chain couples TRBV10-3 to TRBJ2-7; 7 bases fit TRBD1. Unmatched junction bases numbered 6, after V lost 7 bases and J lost 3 bases. Per the germline V gene, CDR1 is ENHRY and CDR2 is SYGVKD. This CDR3 comprises 13 residues. This CDR3 is CAITGTVGYEQYF. DNA of the CDR3: TGTGCCATCACCGGGACAGTAGGCTACGAGCAGTACTTC.

Many counts were recorded for this clonotype. V is TRBV12-3 or TRBV12-4 and J is TRBJ2-3; 12 bases fit TRBD2. The trim removed 5 bases at V and 6 bases at J, leaving 12 bases unmatched. The length of the CDR3 is 17 residues. The CDR3, as DNA: TGTGCCAGCAGTGAAACTCGACTAGCGGGGGTAACTGATACGCAGTATTTT. Its translation is CASSETRLAGVTDTQYF.

This chain links TRBV7-2 with TRBJ1-3, with D possibly TRBD1 on 6 matching bases. Germline V lookup: CDR1 SGHTA, CDR2 FQGNSA. Trimming removed 4 bases at V and 1 base at J, with 20 bases between. The CDR3 is 18 residues long. CDR3 protein: CASSSPTGTLLSGNTIYF. The CDR3 DNA sequence: TGTGCCAGCAGCTCCCCGACAGGAACACTACTATCTGGAAACACCATATATTTT.

Only a few counts were recorded for this clonotype. The genes are TRBV5-1 and TRBJ2-2, with no clear D. Germline V gene lookup returns CDR1 SGHRS and CDR2 YFSETQ. The V end was cut by 1 base, the J end by 8 bases, with 9 bases between. The CDR3 has 13 amino acids. CDR3 DNA: TGCGCCAGCAGCTTGATCTTTGGAGGGGAGCTGTTTTTT. Translation gives CASSLIFGGELFF.

This clonotype was detected only a few times. This chain joins TRBV6-5 and TRBJ1-6; TRBD1 might be the D (5 bases). V lost 0 bases and J 5 bases, leaving 5 bases between the germline ends. Germline lookup yields CDR1 MNHEY and CDR2 SVGAGI. The CDR3 is 14 amino acids. The CDR3 loop reads CASSYSGDNSPLHF. CDR3 bases: TGTGCCAGCAGTTACTCAGGGGATAATTCACCCCTCCACTTT.

This clonotype was seen a few times. This rearrangement joins TRBV12-3 or TRBV12-4 to TRBJ2-2, with D uncertain. This CDR3 region has 13 residues. Trimming removed 5 bases at V and 5 bases at J, with 9 bases between. DNA for the CDR3: TGTGCCAGCAGTCCCGGTCCGACCGGGGAGCTGTTTTTT. It codes for CASSPGPTGELFF.

This clonotype occurred a few times. V usage is TRBV6-2 or TRBV6-3 and J usage is TRBJ2-1; no clear D. CDR1 and CDR2 (germline): MNHEY, SVGEGT. This CDR3 contains 11 residues. V was cut by 9 bases and J by 4 bases, with 7 bases left in between. DNA of the CDR3: TGTGCCAGTAGAATTTACAATGAGCAGTTCTTC. Translation: CASRIYNEQFF.

This chain connects TRBV7-6 to TRBJ2-1; TRBD2 matches at 12 bases. J lost 9 bases, V lost 2 bases, and 5 bases had no gene match. The CDR3 consists of 15 residues. CDR1 and CDR2 (germline): SGHVS, FNYEAQ. The CDR3 is CASSLLAGGLGEQFF. CDR3 sequence (DNA): TGTGCCAGCAGCTTACTAGCGGGGGGGCTTGGTGAGCAGTTCTTC. The whole variable domain, remainder taken from reference TRBV7-6 and TRBJ2-1, is GAGVSQSPRYKVTKRGQDVALRCDPISGHVSLYWYRQALGQGPEFLTYFNYEAQQDKSGLPNDRFSAERPEGSISTLTIQRTEQRDSAMYRCASSLLAGGLGEQFFGPGTRLTVL.

This clonotype was counted many times. The chain carries TRBV6-5 and TRBJ2-2; tentatively, D is TRBD1 (5 bases). The CDR3 is made up of 14 amino acids. The germline V gene has CDR1 MNHEY and CDR2 SVGAGI. Trimming stripped 4 bases from V and 4 bases from J, with 10 bases between. The CDR3 here is CASSLGPLTGELFF. The CDR3 DNA reads TGTGCCAGCAGTTTGGGGCCTCTCACCGGGGAGCTGTTTTTT.

The sample holds many counts of this clonotype. V and J are TRBV5-4 and TRBJ1-2; no firm D call. The V gene lost 3 bases and the J gene lost 7 bases, with 10 bases spanning the gap. The CDR3 runs to 12 residues. Per the germline V gene, CDR1 is SGHNT and CDR2 is YYREEE (reference sequence). The CDR3 region is CASSSTLGGYTF. The CDR3 DNA follows: TGTGCCAGCAGCTCAACCTTGGGTGGCTACACCTTC.

This clonotype was found many times. The chain uses TRBV5-1 and TRBJ2-7; D could derive from TRBD1 or TRBD2 (5 bases each). Trimming pared 0 bases from V and 3 bases from J, leaving 16 bases between. The CDR3 extends over 16 amino acids. Germline V gives CDR1 SGHRS, CDR2 YFSETQ. In DNA, the CDR3 is TGCGCCAGCAGCTTGGTTTCCGGGGACGGGGACTACGAGCAGTACTTC. This gives the protein CASSLVSGDGDYEQYF.

This clonotype has just a few counts. V is TRBV29-1 and J is TRBJ2-3, with 9 bases aligning to TRBD2. Germline V gene data show CDR1 as SQVTM and CDR2 as ANQGSEA. The trim removed 7 bases at V and 4 bases at J, leaving 12 bases unmatched. The CDR3 has 15 amino acids. The CDR3 DNA follows: TGCAGCGCTCGAGCGGGGGGCGCCTTCCCAGATACGCAGTATTTT. Amino acid sequence: CSARAGGAFPDTQYF.